This TCR beta chain originates from a study of T cell changes during pregnancy in multiple sclerosis. Using immunoSEQ multiplex PCR, the repertoire was profiled, and TCRdb retains in-frame clones only, with some absent. The sample gives around 80,000 clones, about 91% of which show up once; around 2.6% is in the top ten. The CDR3 loop spans 14 amino acids. J gave up 7 bases and V 6 bases, and 6 bases lay outside the gene matches. The germline gives CDR1 MNHNS, CDR2 SASEGT. This receptor was taken from a female donor with multiple sclerosis, enrolled in a pregnancy study. The rearrangement links TRBV6-1 to TRBJ1-5; 10 bases are a match to TRBD1. Sequencing used peripheral blood, obtained before pregnancy. CDR3 bases: TGTGCCAGCAGGGGGACAGGGGTAGGACAGCCCCAGCATTTT. Amino acid sequence: CASRGTGVGQPQHF.